This entry features one TCR beta chain sequence. These data are taken from a study of blood T cell repertoires in COVID-19. Study-wide context: The study drew acute and convalescent COVID-19 samples from the United States, Italy and Spain.

Sequenced by immunoSEQ multiplex PCR; TCRdb stores in-frame clones only, minus some. The sample records 150,000 to 200,000 clones, around 90% being singletons. The V end lost 4 bases, the J end lost 3 bases, and 10 bases lay between the germline ends. CDR3 length equals 13 residues. CDR1 is KGHSH, CDR2 LQKENI, per germline. This chain joins TRBV18 and TRBJ2-7, with a weak D call TRBD1 (5 bases). This TCR was recovered from a woman aged 18-30 years who had recovered from COVID-19. The sequenced material came from PBMCs or T cells enriched from blood (not recorded which). The CDR3 reads CASSLDSHYEQYF. In nucleotides, the CDR3 is TGTGCCAGCTCACTTGACAGTCACTACGAGCAGTACTTC.